The sequence of this T cell receptor (beta chain) was determined in a study of human T cells and chemical hapten exposure. Study context: Subjects had 2% DPC placed on around 2 cm by around 2 cm of upper inner arm skin for sensitization. Upper back patch tests used 0.01% DPC, scored after 6 days.

Findings of the study overall: There were significantly more large CDR3 similarity clusters among expanded TCRs than among controls.

Time point of the sample: patch test 3, about 24 weeks after DPC sensitization. Treatment indicated: therapeutic diphenylcyclopropenone sensitization with weekly scalp DPC. Sample donors consisted of patients with alopecia, aged 18 to 70 years, who were suitable for DPC. As to this clonotype: Its target is unknown.

MiXCR, applied by TCRdb to the RACE reads, yields one record per CDR3 protein. The sample has about 190,000 distinct CDR3 sequences; approximately 26% are singletons. This receptor was taken from a woman aged 40 to 50 with alopecia areata. Some clones in this sample may be carry-over from other donors' samples. Sequencing was performed on whole blood, taken in connection with sensitization to the hapten diphenylcyclopropenone (DPC).

For the CDR3, the DNA is TGTGCCAGCAGTGAAGCCGGAGAGACCCAGTACTTC. Protein sequence: CASSEAGETQYF. The rearrangement joins TRBV2 to TRBJ2-5, with D hard to call. V dropped 0 bases and J dropped 4 bases, with 3 bases sitting between them. The CDR3 runs 12 residues. CDR1 is SNHLY and CDR2 is FYNNEI in the germline V gene.